This TCR beta chain was documented in a study of T cell repertoires in cytomegalovirus infection. On the study more broadly: Carrying CMV and the relevant HLA type showed in public TCR beta signatures. Findings of the study overall: Carriers of CMV and the relevant HLA type were discriminated by public TCR beta frequency. HLA-C-restricted CMV-specific TCR beta clonotypes prevailed in the ex vivo response.

Using its own MiXCR run on the reads, TCRdb lists one record per CDR3 protein. The table includes 290,000 or so distinct CDR3 sequences, around 9.1% detected once. As for this clonotype: Its antigen remains unidentified. The germline gene is not matched at one end of the junction; a read error may be the cause.

The CDR3 totals 12 residues. Germline CDR1 is DFQATT and CDR2 is SNEGSKA (reference sequence). The V call is TRBV20-1, the J call TRBJ1-2, with TRBD1 matching 7 bases. Sequencing used PBMCs. The clonotype was recovered from a human donor in good health (CMV status not recorded). Some clones in this sample may be carry-over from other donors' samples. As DNA, the CDR3 is TGCAGTGCTACCGGGACAGTCTATGACTACACCTTC. Its protein product is CSATGTVYDYTF.